A selection of T cell receptor beta chains follows, all from one sample in a study of control samples from healthy donors and cancer patients. Only in-frame clones appear in the TCRdb table, and some are missing; sequencing was by immunoSEQ multiplex PCR. The sample records 73,000 or so clones, more than 75% being singletons. Sequencing was performed on blood. Receptors originate from a woman aged 50 to 65 in good health. Each CDR3 is given with its conserved first and last residue. D genes are given only for firm matches. Only part of the rows carry a size: once, few, many, or a class if the clone is expanded.

j_call v_call d_call clone_size cdr3_nt cdr3_aa
TRBJ2-5 TRBV7-2 - - TGTGCCAGCAGCTTATCATTCTCAGAGACCCAGTACTTC CASSLSFSETQYF
TRBJ2-3 TRBV7-9 - - TGTGCCAGCAGCTTAGCGGCGAGAGATACGCAGTATTTT CASSLAARDTQYF
TRBJ2-7 TRBV18 - - TGTGCCAGCTCAGCACGGGGCGGAACCTACGAGCAGTACTTC CASSARGGTYEQYF
TRBJ2-1 TRBV11-2 - - TGTGCCAGCACCAAGGGGACACACCACAATGAGCAGTTCTTC CASTKGTHHNEQFF
TRBJ2-2 TRBV9 - - TGTGCCAGCAGCGTAGAAGGCGACGGCGCCGGGGAGCTGTTTTTT CASSVEGDGAGELFF
TRBJ2-7 TRBV5-1 TRBD2 - TGCGCCAGCAGCCGATTCACTAGCGGGAGATCGGGCGAGCAGTACTTC CASSRFTSGRSGEQYF
TRBJ1-2 TRBV6-5 - - TGTGCCAGCAGTCTGCGTTCGAGCTATGGCTACACCTTC CASSLRSSYGYTF
TRBJ2-3 TRBV10-1 - - TGCGCCAGCAGTGACCAGTTCACAGATACGCAGTATTTT CASSDQFTDTQYF
TRBJ1-2 TRBV21-1 - - TGTGCCAGCAGCAAAGGGATTTGGAGGGGGCGGAATAGGAATGGCTACACCTTC CASSKGIWRGRNRNGYTF
TRBJ1-4 TRBV28 - - TGTGCCAGCTCCCCCCCGGGGGCGTCGGATGAAAAACTGTTTTTT CASSPPGASDEKLFF
TRBJ2-5 TRBV5-1 TRBD1 few TGCGCCAGCAGCTTGGCTTCAGGGGGCCAAGAGACCCAGTACTTC CASSLASGGQETQYF
TRBJ1-1 TRBV5-1 - - TGCGCCAGCAGCCCGGAGGGGCGCCGCTATGACGCTGAAGCTTTCTTT CASSPEGRRYDAEAFF
TRBJ1-5 TRBV4-2 - once TGTGCCAGCAGCCAAGGCGACAGACTGAATCAGCCCCAGCATTTT CASSQGDRLNQPQHF
TRBJ1-1 TRBV20-1 - - TGCAGTGTCCGAAGGGGGACTGAAGCTTTCTTT CSVRRGTEAFF
TRBJ2-7 TRBV28 - - TGTGCCAGCAGTTTTGGGGGAAAATACGAGCAGTACTTC CASSFGGKYEQYF
TRBJ2-1 TRBV2 - - TGTGCCAGCAGTGCCCAGTCCTTCAATGAGCAGTTCTTC CASSAQSFNEQFF
TRBJ1-2 TRBV2 - - TGTGCCAGCAGTGACGGGGTCTATGGCTACACCTTC CASSDGVYGYTF
TRBJ2-2 TRBV12-5 - - TGTGCTAGTGGTCTCGGGGACTCCGGGGAGCTGTTTTTT CASGLGDSGELFF
TRBJ2-2 TRBV28 TRBD1 - TGTGCCAGCAGGGAATGGGGACAGGGGAACACCGGGGAGCTGTTTTTT CASREWGQGNTGELFF
TRBJ2-3 TRBV7-9 - - TGTGCCAGCAGCCCCCACGGACAGATCACAGATACGCAGTATTTT CASSPHGQITDTQYF
TRBJ2-1 TRBV19 - - TGTGCCAGTAGTATAGGCCAGAACAATGAGCAGTTCTTC CASSIGQNNEQFF
TRBJ2-7 TRBV6-5 TRBD2 - TGTGCCAGCAGTTACTCGGCTAGCGGCTCCTACGAGCAGTACTTC CASSYSASGSYEQYF
TRBJ1-1 TRBV2 - - TGTGCCAGCAGTCGGGGGCAGTCAGGGACGTATGAAGCTTTCTTT CASSRGQSGTYEAFF
TRBJ1-6 TRBV7-9 - - TGTGCCAGCAGCTTAGGGGGGAGCCTCACACCCCTCCACTTT CASSLGGSLTPLHF
TRBJ2-5 TRBV25-1 - once TGTGCCAGCAGTGAGTGGTATCTTCCAGAGACCCAGTACTTC CASSEWYLPETQYF
TRBJ2-1 TRBV10-3 - - TGTGCCATCAGTGACCCGAAGGGAGGCACCTACAATGAGCAGTTCTTC CAISDPKGGTYNEQFF
TRBJ1-6 TRBV4-1 TRBD1 - TGCGCCAGCAGCCCGCTCGGACAGGGGAGTTCACCCCTCCACTTT CASSPLGQGSSPLHF
TRBJ1-5 TRBV27 - once TGTGCCAGCAGTTTAGGGGTGAACGGCAATCAGCCCCAGCATTTT CASSLGVNGNQPQHF
TRBJ2-7 TRBV6-6 - - TGTGCCAGCAGTCTGGACCCGGGGTACGAGCAGTACTTC CASSLDPGYEQYF
TRBJ1-5 TRBV19 - - TGTGCCGGAGGAGATAGCAATCAGCCCCAGCATTTT CAGGDSNQPQHF
TRBJ2-5 TRBV28 TRBD1 few TGTGCCAGCAGTCTCCCGGGACAGGCTACGGAGACCCAGTACTTC CASSLPGQATETQYF
TRBJ2-1 TRBV9 - - TGTGCCAGCAGCGTAGGACAGTACAATGAGCAGTTCTTC CASSVGQYNEQFF
TRBJ2-1 TRBV10-2 TRBD2 - TGCGCCAGCAGTGAGAGAGCTAGCGGAAACAATGAGCAGTTCTTC CASSERASGNNEQFF
TRBJ2-7 TRBV6-5 TRBD2 - TGTGCCAGCAGCCCCTCTTTCGCGGGGGCCTACGAGCAGTACTTC CASSPSFAGAYEQYF
TRBJ2-5 TRBV19 TRBD2 - TGTGCCAGTAGTGGGACTAGCGGGAGGGAGACCCAGTACTTC CASSGTSGRETQYF
TRBJ1-2 TRBV3-1/TRBV3-2 TRBD1 few TGTGCCAGCAGTGCCGGGGACAGGCTTGGCTACACCTTC CASSAGDRLGYTF
TRBJ2-2 TRBV15 TRBD2 - TGTGCCACCAGCCCCCCCCTAGCGGGGTCGAACACCGGGGAGCTGTTTTTT CATSPPLAGSNTGELFF
TRBJ2-5 TRBV9 - - TGTGCCAGCAGCGTAGGGGGGGCCAGGGGTGAGACCCAGTACTTC CASSVGGARGETQYF
TRBJ2-2 TRBV5-1 TRBD2 - TGCGCCAGCAGCCGCAAAGGGACTAGCGGGAGGGACACGAACACCGGGGAGCTGTTTTTT CASSRKGTSGRDTNTGELFF
TRBJ1-3 TRBV5-1 - - TGCGCCAGCAGCCTCGCCGCCCGGGGAAACACCATATATTTT CASSLAARGNTIYF
TRBJ1-5 TRBV30 - - TGTGCCTGGAGGCAGGGCAGGAATCAGCCCCAGCATTTT CAWRQGRNQPQHF
TRBJ1-6 TRBV7-3 TRBD1 - TGTGCCAGCAGCCTACGACAGGGAGGTAATTCACCCCTCCACTTT CASSLRQGGNSPLHF
TRBJ1-2 TRBV4-1 - - TGCGCCAGCAGCCAAGTTTCGGAAAACTATGGCTACACCTTC CASSQVSENYGYTF
TRBJ2-2 TRBV7-9 TRBD1 - TGTGCCAGCAGATTGACAGGGCAGGGCGGGGAGCTGTTTTTT CASRLTGQGGELFF
TRBJ2-1 TRBV5-4 - - TGTGCCAGCAGCTCGCAGACTAACCACAATGAGCAGTTCTTC CASSSQTNHNEQFF
TRBJ1-4 TRBV18 - - TGTGCCAGCTCTTACAGCCTTAATGAAAAACTGTTTTTT CASSYSLNEKLFF
TRBJ2-1 TRBV4-2 TRBD2 - TGTGCCAGCAGCCGAACCTTAGCGGGAGCAACGGATGAGCAGTTCTTC CASSRTLAGATDEQFF
TRBJ2-3 TRBV14 - - TGTGCCAGCAGCACAAGGGCCACAGATACGCAGTATTTT CASSTRATDTQYF
TRBJ1-3 TRBV6-1 - - TGTGCCAGCAGTGACAGAGCTGGAAACACCATATATTTT CASSDRAGNTIYF
TRBJ2-7 TRBV28 - - TGTGCCAGCAGTTTGGCGGGGGCTTCTGGCTCCTACGAGCAGTACTTC CASSLAGASGSYEQYF
TRBJ1-1 TRBV28 TRBD1 - TGTGCCAGCAGTTTAATGTGGACAGGGGTAGCTTTCTTT CASSLMWTGVAFF
TRBJ1-1 TRBV19 TRBD1 few TGTGCCAGTAGTGGGTACAGGGGGAACACTGAAGCTTTCTTT CASSGYRGNTEAFF
TRBJ2-1 TRBV19 TRBD2 - TGTGCCAGTTCCGGCGGACCCGGACTAGCGGTTAATGAGCAGTTCTTC CASSGGPGLAVNEQFF